Given below is one T cell receptor (beta chain) in context. The data were taken from a study of blood T cell repertoires in COVID-19. Study context: Researchers got acute and convalescent COVID-19 samples from the United States, Italy and Spain.

Residents of 24 US areas, aged about 18 to 95 years, made up the participants. The method was immunoSEQ multiplex PCR; TCRdb's version includes in-frame clones alone and lacks a portion of them. This table has about 300,000 clones, around 85% appearing once. Trimming left V 3 bases short and J 0 bases short, with 6 bases between. Looked up from germline, CDR1 is GTSNPN and CDR2 is SVGIG (reference sequence). This CDR3 spans 13 amino acids. The specimen was PBMCs or T cells enriched from blood (not recorded which). The rearrangement joins TRBV30 to TRBJ2-1; unclear D gene. The TCR was taken from a woman aged 30 to 39 who had been exposed to COVID-19. The CDR3 coding sequence is TGTGCCTGGAGCTACAGCTCCTACAATGAGCAGTTCTTC. This sequence encodes CAWSYSSYNEQFF.